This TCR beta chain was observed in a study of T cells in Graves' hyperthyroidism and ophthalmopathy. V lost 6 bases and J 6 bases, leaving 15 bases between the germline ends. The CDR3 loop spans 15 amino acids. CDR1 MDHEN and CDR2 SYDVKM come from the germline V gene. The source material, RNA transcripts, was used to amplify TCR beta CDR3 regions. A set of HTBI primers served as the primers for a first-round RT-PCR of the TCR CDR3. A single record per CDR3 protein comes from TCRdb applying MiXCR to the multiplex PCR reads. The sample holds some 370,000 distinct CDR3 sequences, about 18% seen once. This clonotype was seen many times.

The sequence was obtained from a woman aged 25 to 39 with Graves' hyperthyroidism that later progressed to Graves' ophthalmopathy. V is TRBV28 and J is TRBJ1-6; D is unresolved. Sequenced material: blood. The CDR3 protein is CASRLGIWGNSPLHF. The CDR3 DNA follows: TGTGCCAGCAGACTCGGGATCTGGGGTAATTCACCCCTCCACTTT.